This section outlines one T cell receptor (beta chain) sequence together with its context. Its antigen is not identified. CDR1 is SGDLS, CDR2 YYNGEE, per germline. Trimming removed 0 bases from V and 2 bases from J, with 10 bases in between. The CDR3 spans 15 residues. The data originate from a study of cytomegalovirus exposure and HLA in healthy donors. Study outcomes and limitations: Later findings reportedly placed an Asian-associated ancestry cluster below the approximately 670-donor mean for N-insertions. Sequencing had likely introduced a cluster of highly shared sequence variants as an artifact.

Unrecorded immune exposures were likely, despite nominal health at sampling. Primers included in the PCR were 60 Vbeta and 13 Jbeta primers. Profiled with immunoSEQ multiplex PCR; TCRdb holds only in-frame clones, not every one. The sample contains about 180,000 clones, 80% of which appear only once. The origin of this receptor is a woman aged 45 to 65 in good health and CMV-seropositive. Sequencing was done on a sample of PBMCs. The chain joins TRBV9 to TRBJ2-3; the D gene is possibly TRBD1 (5 bases). This CDR3 reads CASSVDQGTTDTQYF. The CDR3 nucleotides read TGTGCCAGCAGCGTAGATCAGGGAACCACAGATACGCAGTATTTT.